This TCR beta chain stems from a study of Ad26.COV2.S vaccination and SARS-CoV-2 variants. Study-level background: Participants got Ad26.COV2.S intramuscularly, once or twice 56 days apart. Findings and caveats of the study: Substantial post-vaccination breadth of spike-specific CD8+ and CD4+ T cell responses was reported. Vaccine recipients and placebo recipients showed similar non-spike TCR breadth.

After removal of 1 base from V and 2 bases from J, the junction contained 8 bases not matched to a gene. This CDR3 has 16 amino acids. Germline V lookup: CDR1 MGHRA, CDR2 YSYEKL. The treatment: some 20 received Ad26.COV2.S at low or high dose, single or two shots; about 5 received placebo; per-sample allocation not given. The samples date from day 63 after the first vaccine or placebo injection. Boston supplied an adult donor aged 18-55 years. TCRdb's copy holds only in-frame clones and misses some; the assay was immunoSEQ multiplex PCR. The table lists under 550,000 clones, 88% of them singletons. A word on this clone: No antigen is known for it.

This chain joins TRBV4-1 and TRBJ2-7, with 7 bases lining up with TRBD1. The specimen was peripheral blood, collected in a trial of Ad26.COV2.S vaccine versus placebo. The sequence derives from a person between 18 and 65 years old who received the Ad26.COV2.S COVID-19 vaccine or a placebo. CDR3 protein: CASSQVPGRGTYEQYF. CDR3 bases: TGCGCCAGCAGCCAAGTTCCGGGCAGGGGGACCTACGAGCAGTACTTC.